Below, 28 T cell receptor beta chains from the same sample are listed, as sequenced in a study of shared clonotypes between healthy human individuals. TCRdb keeps only in-frame clones here, not all; method: immunoSEQ multiplex PCR. This table holds about a million clones, 76% found once. The sequencing input was memory CD4+ T cells sorted from blood. The subset denotes: CD45RA-negative fraction. The receptors originated from a man between 18 and 29 years old in good health.

This clone was observed a handful of times. This chain joins TRBV7-9 and TRBJ2-6; D is ambiguous. Trimming took off 1 base at V and 0 bases at J, with 7 bases between the two ends. Germline CDR1 is SEHNR and CDR2 is FQNEAQ (reference sequence). The CDR3 extends over 16 amino acids. CDR3 sequence reads: CASSLDGFSGANVLTF. As DNA, the CDR3 is TGTGCCAGCAGCTTAGACGGATTCTCTGGGGCCAACGTCCTGACTTTC.

The rearrangement uses TRBV5-6 and TRBJ2-2, with 7 bases identical to TRBD1. The CDR3 contains 17 residues. The germline gives CDR1 SGHDT, CDR2 YYEEEE. Unmatched junction bases numbered 10, after V lost 4 bases and J lost 1 base. DNA for the CDR3: TGTGCCAGCAGCGAGTTGCCGACAGGGCGGAACACCGGGGAGCTGTTTTTT. Protein product: CASSELPTGRNTGELFF. Filled out from reference TRBV5-6 and TRBJ2-2, the complete variable domain reads DAGVTQSPTHLIKTRGQQVTLRCSPKSGHDTVSWYQQALGQGPQFIFQYYEEEERQRGNFPDRFSGHQFPNYSSELNVNALLLGDSALYLCASSELPTGRNTGELFFGEGSRLTVL.

The rearrangement joins TRBV6-5 to TRBJ2-7; D not resolved. The V end was cut by 6 bases, the J end by 6 bases, with 12 bases between. Per germline, CDR1 MNHEY and CDR2 SVGAGI. This CDR3 comprises 12 residues. CDR3 DNA sequence: TGTGCCAGCAGAAGTCGATCTAGCGAGCAGTACTTC. Translated, it gives CASRSRSSEQYF.

The V call is TRBV7-9, the J call TRBJ2-7; 9 positions match TRBD2. V lost 5 bases, J lost 5 bases, and 7 bases stayed unmatched. The CDR3 length is 14 residues. Germline V gene sequence: CDR1 SEHNR, CDR2 FQNEAQ (reference sequence). CDR3 nucleotide sequence: TGTGCCAGCAGCCCGCGGGGGGGCCAGAACGAGCAGTACTTC. Its protein product is CASSPRGGQNEQYF. The entire variable domain, with the rest obtained from reference TRBV7-9 and TRBJ2-7, is as follows: DTGVSQNPRHKITKRGQNVTFRCDPISEHNRLYWYRQTLGQGPEFLTYFQNEAQLEKSRLLSDRFSAERPKGSFSTLEIQRTEQGDSAMYLCASSPRGGQNEQYFGPGTRLTVT.

V and J are TRBV6-5 and TRBJ2-7, with 8 bases lining up with TRBD2. CDR1 is MNHEY, CDR2 SVGAGI, per germline. The CDR3 contains 14 residues. Losses at the gene ends were 5 bases for V and 2 bases for J; bases not matched to a gene: 5. CDR3: CASSRTSSTYEQYF. The CDR3 DNA reads as TGTGCCAGCAGTCGGACTAGCAGTACCTACGAGCAGTACTTC.

The V call is TRBV18, the J call TRBJ1-2; a possible D gene is TRBD1 (5 bases). Between the trimmed V and J ends, which lost 3 bases and 5 bases, there was a span of 19 bases. Germline CDR1 reads KGHSH; CDR2 reads LQKENI. The length of the CDR3 is 16 residues. The CDR3 here is CASSPGTQTREYGYTF. CDR3 coding DNA: TGTGCCAGCTCACCGGGGACGCAAACCAGAGAATATGGCTACACCTTC.

This clone was seen ten or more times. The chain couples TRBV5-1 to TRBJ2-2, with no clear D. The ends were cut back, 1 base at V and 2 bases at J, with 9 bases in the middle. The CDR3 contains 15 residues. CDR1 is SGHRS, CDR2 YFSETQ, per germline. Written as DNA, the CDR3 is TGCGCCAGCAGCTTGAACATACATAACACCGGGGAGCTGTTTTTT. Translation: CASSLNIHNTGELFF.

The V gene is TRBV5-1, the J gene TRBJ2-5; 12 bases agree with TRBD1. V gave up 1 base and J gave up 5 bases; unmatched junction bases: 6. The CDR3 consists of 16 residues. Germline V gene lookup returns CDR1 SGHRS and CDR2 YFSETQ. CDR3 nucleotides: TGCGCCAGCAGCTTGACCGGGACAGGGGGCGCGGAGACCCAGTACTTC. Translation: CASSLTGTGGAETQYF. Variable domain in full (rest from reference TRBV5-1 and TRBJ2-5): KAGVTQTPRYLIKTRGQQVTLSCSPISGHRSVSWYQQTPGQGLQFLFEYFSETQRNKGNFPGRFSGRQFSNSRSEMNVSTLELGDSALYLCASSLTGTGGAETQYFGPGTRLLVL.

The chain links TRBV6-1 to TRBJ2-7; TRBD2 aligns across 8 bases. CDR3 size: 13 residues. V was clipped by 10 bases and J by 2 bases; unmatched bases: 7. Germline V CDR1 and CDR2: MNHNS, SASEGT. CDR3 region: CATNRAGAYEQYF. In DNA form, the CDR3 reads TGTGCCACCAACCGAGCGGGGGCCTACGAGCAGTACTTC.

This clone was found once. This chain uses TRBV5-1 with TRBJ1-2; D gene ambiguous. The CDR3 sequence is 15 residues long. The ends were cut back, 0 bases at V and 4 bases at J, with 13 bases in the middle. Looked up from germline, CDR1 is SGHRS and CDR2 is YFSETQ. This chain's CDR3 is CASSLDGELIYGYTF. In DNA form, the CDR3 reads TGCGCCAGCAGCTTGGATGGGGAACTCATCTATGGCTACACCTTC.

This clone was detected only once. The chain carries TRBV5-1 and TRBJ2-7, with TRBD2 identical over 10 bases. This CDR3 spans 15 amino acids. Germline V gene data show CDR1 as SGHRS and CDR2 as YFSETQ. Unmatched junction bases numbered 6, after V lost 1 base and J lost 5 bases. The CDR3 DNA follows: TGCGCCAGCAGCTTGTTGGCTAGCGGGAGCAACGAGCAGTACTTC. Its protein product is CASSLLASGSNEQYF. The full variable domain, completed using reference TRBV5-1 and TRBJ2-7, is KAGVTQTPRYLIKTRGQQVTLSCSPISGHRSVSWYQQTPGQGLQFLFEYFSETQRNKGNFPGRFSGRQFSNSRSEMNVSTLELGDSALYLCASSLLASGSNEQYFGPGTRLTVT.

The chain combines TRBV5-1 with TRBJ2-7; 13 bases align to TRBD2. There are 15 residues in the CDR3. Germline CDR1 is SGHRS and CDR2 is YFSETQ. The trim removed 0 bases at V and 6 bases at J, leaving 3 bases unmatched. The CDR3 here is CASSLEGLAGTEQYF. The CDR3 region has the DNA TGCGCCAGCAGCTTGGAGGGACTAGCGGGGACCGAGCAGTACTTC. The variable domain in full, with the rest retrieved from reference TRBV5-1 and TRBJ2-7, is KAGVTQTPRYLIKTRGQQVTLSCSPISGHRSVSWYQQTPGQGLQFLFEYFSETQRNKGNFPGRFSGRQFSNSRSEMNVSTLELGDSALYLCASSLEGLAGTEQYFGPGTRLTVT.

The chain joins TRBV5-6 to TRBJ1-2; 8 bases fit TRBD1. Trimming removed 0 bases from V and 5 bases from J; junction bases left unmatched: 9. This CDR3 has 16 residues. Germline assignment: CDR1 SGHDT and CDR2 YYEEEE. CDR3 protein: CASSLGAGGFGYGYTF. In DNA form, the CDR3 reads TGTGCCAGCAGCTTGGGCGCAGGGGGCTTTGGTTATGGCTACACCTTC.

This chain connects TRBV5-6 to TRBJ2-5, with D unclear. Trimming took off 2 bases at V and 2 bases at J, with 10 bases between the two ends. Germline V CDR1 and CDR2: SGHDT, YYEEEE. The CDR3 totals 14 residues. The CDR3 loop reads CASSLDLVQETQYF. The CDR3 nucleotides are TGTGCCAGCAGCTTAGACCTAGTTCAAGAGACCCAGTACTTC.

The CDR3 region is CASSSRTANTEAFF. CDR3 nucleotides: TGTGCCAGCAGCTCGCGGACGGCGAACACTGAAGCTTTCTTT. The chain employs TRBV7-2 and TRBJ1-1; no definite D call. This CDR3 has 14 residues. V was pared by 4 bases and J by 1 base, with 10 bases between. From germline, CDR1 is SGHTA and CDR2 FQGNSA.

The rearrangement uses TRBV7-2 and TRBJ2-3, with 7 bases matching TRBD1. Germline loops: CDR1 SGHTA, CDR2 FQGNSA. V shed 1 base and J 5 bases; nucleotides not matched to a gene: 6. This CDR3 has 15 residues. Written as DNA, the CDR3 is TGTGCCAGCAGCTTAGGAAGGGGGCGCGTAGATACGCAGTATTTT. Translation gives CASSLGRGRVDTQYF.

There are a few counts of this clone. At one of its ends the junction is not consistent with the germline gene, which may arise from a read error. The chain links TRBV7-3 to TRBJ1-1, with TRBD1 as a possible D gene (5 bases). This CDR3 has 15 amino acids. Germline CDR1 is SGHTA and CDR2 is FQGTGA. Written as DNA, the CDR3 is TGTGCCAGCAGCCTAACTTCGACAGAAAACACTGAAGCTTTCTTT. Translating it yields CASSLTSTENTEAFF.

V and J are TRBV4-1 and TRBJ1-2; 9 bases are shared with TRBD1. V shed 4 bases, J shed 6 bases, and the junction held 9 bases outside the gene matches. This CDR3 is 15 amino acids long. Germline V lookup: CDR1 MGHRA, CDR2 YSYEKL. CDR3 protein: CASSRLTGGGDGYTF. The CDR3 DNA is TGCGCCAGCAGCCGGTTAACAGGGGGCGGGGATGGCTACACCTTC.

The chain employs TRBV18 and TRBJ1-5; D remains unclear. Between the trimmed V and J ends, which lost 3 bases and 5 bases, there was a span of 11 bases. The CDR3 has 14 amino acids. The germline V gene has CDR1 KGHSH and CDR2 LQKENI. CDR3 in DNA: TGTGCCAGCTCACCGAAAAACAGTTATCAGCCCCAGCATTTT. It yields the protein CASSPKNSYQPQHF.

Turning to this clone: The sample contains more than one DNA sequence encoding this CDR3. This chain connects TRBV2 to TRBJ1-6; D is perhaps TRBD1 (6 bases). The ends were cut back, 1 base at V and 7 bases at J, with 11 bases in the middle. The CDR3 covers 15 residues. Germline-derived CDR1 and CDR2 are SNHLY and FYNNEI. The CDR3: CASSEGGARNSPLHF. The CDR3 DNA sequence: TGTGCCAGCAGTGAAGGGGGGGCTAGGAATTCACCCCTCCACTTT.

The chain links TRBV10-3 to TRBJ1-4; 7 bases agree with TRBD1. The CDR3 length is 16 residues. Germline V gene data show CDR1 as ENHRY and CDR2 as SYGVKD. Trimming took 6 bases from V and 0 from J; bases not matched to a gene: 7. The CDR3 DNA follows: TGTGCCATCAGCTCGGGACAGTCTGCAACTAATGAAAAACTGTTTTTT. Protein: CAISSGQSATNEKLFF.

DNA of the CDR3: TGTGCCTGGAGTCTTGGTTACAGGTACGAGCAGTACTTC. Translating it yields CAWSLGYRYEQYF. The V gene is TRBV30, the J gene TRBJ2-7; the D gene is possibly TRBD1 (5 bases). This CDR3 has 13 residues. V shed 2 bases and J shed 4 bases, with 12 bases lying between them. CDR1 and CDR2 (germline): GTSNPN, SVGIG (reference sequence).

This rearrangement joins TRBV15 to TRBJ1-5; D remains unclear. V shed 0 bases and J shed 8 bases, with 5 bases lying between them. The CDR3 loop spans 12 amino acids. Germline lookup yields CDR1 LNHNV and CDR2 YYDKDF (reference sequence). CDR3 region: CATSRESKPQHF. CDR3 in DNA: TGTGCCACCAGCAGAGAATCGAAGCCCCAGCATTTT.

V and J are TRBV28 and TRBJ2-7; 8 nucleotides match TRBD1. The CDR3 runs to 18 residues. With V trimmed by 5 bases and J by 2 bases, 17 bases remained unmatched. Germline values: CDR1 MDHEN, CDR2 SYDVKM. The CDR3 bases are TGTGCCAGCAGTCTGGTTAGGACAGGGTCAGTTGGCCCCTACGAGCAGTACTTC. It translates to CASSLVRTGSVGPYEQYF. Combining the CDR3 with reference TRBV28 and TRBJ2-7 gives the whole variable domain DVKVTQSSRYLVKRTGEKVFLECVQDMDHENMFWYRQDPGLGLRLIYFSYDVKMKEKGDIPEGYSVSREKKERFSLILESASTNQTSMYLCASSLVRTGSVGPYEQYFGPGTRLTVT.

V usage is TRBV2 and J usage is TRBJ2-2; D is unresolved. This CDR3 has 15 residues. Germline V gene sequence: CDR1 SNHLY, CDR2 FYNNEI. The germline V and J ends were trimmed by 6 bases and 0 bases, with 11 bases remaining between them. The CDR3 coding sequence is TGTGCCAGCAGGGTCGACAAGTCGAACACCGGGGAGCTGTTTTTT. Amino acids: CASRVDKSNTGELFF.

This clone was counted once. The chain employs TRBV30 and TRBJ1-4, with 7 bases matching TRBD1. The CDR3 is made up of 14 amino acids. CDR1 and CDR2 (germline): GTSNPN, SVGIG (reference sequence). V gave up 0 bases and J gave up 12 bases; unmatched junction bases: 10. The chain's CDR3 is CAWSVGGVGTELFF. The CDR3, as DNA: TGTGCCTGGAGTGTGGGTGGTGTAGGGACAGAACTGTTTTTT.

This rearrangement joins TRBV9 to TRBJ2-7; D tentatively fits TRBD1 or TRBD2 (6 bases each). Germline values: CDR1 SGDLS, CDR2 YYNGEE. Between the trimmed V and J ends, which lost 0 bases and 6 bases, there was a span of 16 bases. This CDR3 has 15 amino acids. Here the CDR3 reads CASSVGGGPVGEQYF. In DNA form, the CDR3 reads TGTGCCAGCAGCGTAGGAGGGGGGCCGGTGGGCGAGCAGTACTTC.

V gene TRBV2 combines with J gene TRBJ2-5; maybe TRBD2 (5 bases). The CDR3 is made up of 15 amino acids. V gave up 6 bases and J gave up 0 bases, with 14 bases separating them. Germline V CDR1 and CDR2: SNHLY, FYNNEI. CDR3 sequence: CASRRAQLYQETQYF. The CDR3 coding sequence is TGTGCCAGCAGGAGGGCCCAACTTTACCAAGAGACCCAGTACTTC.